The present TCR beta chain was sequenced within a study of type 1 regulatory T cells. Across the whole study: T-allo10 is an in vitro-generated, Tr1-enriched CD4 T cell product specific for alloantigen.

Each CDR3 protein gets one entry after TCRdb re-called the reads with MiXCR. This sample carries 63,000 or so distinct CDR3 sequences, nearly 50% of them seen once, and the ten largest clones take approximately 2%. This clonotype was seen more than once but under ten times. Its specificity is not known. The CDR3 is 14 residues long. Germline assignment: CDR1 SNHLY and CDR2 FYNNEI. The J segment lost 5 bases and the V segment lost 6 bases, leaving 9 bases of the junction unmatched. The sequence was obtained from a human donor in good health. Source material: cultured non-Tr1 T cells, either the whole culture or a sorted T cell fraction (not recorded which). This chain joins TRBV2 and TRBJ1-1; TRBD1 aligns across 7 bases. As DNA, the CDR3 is TGTGCCAGCAGCCCAGACATGACAGGGACTGAAGCTTTCTTT. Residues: CASSPDMTGTEAFF.